The next 32 T cell receptor beta chains were all read from a single sample in a study of CD8 T cells in Susac syndrome. The RNA input was roughly 0.45 to 1 ug, and it was reverse transcribed with random hexamers. TCRdb re-analysed the immunoSEQ multiplex PCR reads in MiXCR, keeping a single row per CDR3 protein. This table has about 140,000 distinct CDR3 sequences, roughly 94% appearing once. Sequencing was carried out using CD4+ T cells from PBMCs. The receptors were sampled from a human donor with Susac syndrome.

This chain joins TRBV5-1 and TRBJ1-2; no clear D gene. There are 15 residues in the CDR3. Germline V CDR1 and CDR2: SGHRS, YFSETQ. Trimming removed 0 bases at V and 4 bases at J, with 13 bases between. CDR3 protein: CASSLASWGSYGYTF. CDR3 bases: TGCGCCAGCAGCTTGGCCAGTTGGGGTTCCTATGGCTACACCTTC.

The chain uses TRBV4-3 and TRBJ1-1; TRBD1 aligns across 7 bases. Per the germline V gene, CDR1 is LGHNA and CDR2 is YSLEER. CDR3 size: 13 residues. Trimming took 8 bases from V and 0 from J; bases not matched to a gene: 3. In DNA, the CDR3 is TGCGCCAGCGGGGGACAGCTGAACACTGAAGCTTTCTTT. As protein: CASGGQLNTEAFF.

This chain uses TRBV7-9 with TRBJ2-5; possible D gene TRBD1, 6 bases. Germline loops: CDR1 SEHNR, CDR2 FQNEAQ (reference sequence). CDR3 size: 13 residues. Trimming shortened V by 6 bases and J by 2 bases, and 10 bases separated the two germline ends. CDR3: CASRLQGQETQYF. The CDR3 region has the DNA TGTGCCAGCAGGCTACAGGGACAAGAGACCCAGTACTTC.

The chain uses TRBV6-2 or TRBV6-3 and TRBJ2-5; possibly TRBD1 for D (5 bases). This CDR3 has 15 residues. In germline, CDR1 is MNHEY, CDR2 SVGEGT. Trimming shortened V by 6 bases and J by 5 bases, and 19 bases separated the two germline ends. The CDR3 coding sequence is TGTGCCAGCAGCCAAGGGATGGGGCAACTCGAGACCCAGTACTTC. This translates into CASSQGMGQLETQYF.

The chain is built from TRBV29-1 and TRBJ2-3, with 10 positions matching TRBD1. V lost 5 bases to trimming and J lost 2 bases; unmatched junction nucleotides: 10. From germline, CDR1 is SQVTM and CDR2 ANQGSEA. The CDR3 has 16 residues. CDR3 coding DNA: TGCAGCGTTAAACCCGGGACAGGGGTCAACACAGATACGCAGTATTTT. The encoded protein is CSVKPGTGVNTDTQYF.

The chain has TRBV15 and TRBJ1-4; maybe TRBD1 (5 bases). The ends were cut back, 1 base at V and 5 bases at J, with 11 bases in the middle. The CDR3 sequence is 15 residues long. CDR1 is LNHNV and CDR2 is YYDKDF in the germline V gene (reference sequence). This chain's CDR3 is CATSRAQGMNEKLFF. The CDR3 nucleotides read TGTGCCACCAGCAGAGCTCAGGGTATGAATGAAAAACTGTTTTTT.

This chain uses TRBV30 with TRBJ1-1; D is undetermined. Germline CDR1 is GTSNPN and CDR2 is SVGIG (reference sequence). The CDR3 is 14 amino acids. V shed 2 bases and J shed 0 bases, with 10 bases lying between them. The CDR3: CAWSPGGMNTEAFF. The CDR3 DNA reads as TGTGCCTGGAGTCCGGGCGGGATGAACACTGAAGCTTTCTTT.

The rearrangement joins TRBV2 to TRBJ2-5, with D possibly being TRBD1 (6 bases). In germline, CDR1 is SNHLY, CDR2 FYNNEI. V shed 6 bases and J shed 2 bases, with 16 bases lying between them. This CDR3 has 15 amino acids. CDR3 DNA: TGTGCCAGCAGGAGGGGGAAGGGGCCTCAAGAGACCCAGTACTTC. It codes for CASRRGKGPQETQYF.

The CDR3 loop reads CASSLRTGGESFF. The CDR3 DNA sequence: TGCGCCAGCAGCTTAAGGACAGGCGGGGAATCTTTCTTT. The chain links TRBV5-1 to TRBJ1-1; 7 bases match TRBD1. This CDR3 region has 13 residues. In germline, CDR1 is SGHRS, CDR2 YFSETQ. Trimming cost V 2 bases and J 12 bases; bases outside gene matches: 10.

J is TRBJ1-5 and V is TRBV30; possible D gene TRBD1, 5 bases. The CDR3 is made up of 14 amino acids. V was trimmed by 2 bases and J by 3 bases, leaving 11 bases between them. Germline V lookup: CDR1 GTSNPN, CDR2 SVGIG (reference sequence). The CDR3 loop is CAWSRDSYNQPQHF. The CDR3 DNA reads as TGTGCCTGGAGTAGAGACAGCTACAATCAGCCCCAGCATTTT.

The V gene is TRBV5-1, the J gene TRBJ2-2; D not certain. With 5 bases removed from V and 5 bases from J, the gap between germline ends came to 7 bases. CDR1 is SGHRS, CDR2 YFSETQ, per germline. The CDR3 covers 12 residues. Written as DNA, the CDR3 is TGCGCCAGCAGAATTGGGACCGGGGAGCTGTTTTTT. Translation: CASRIGTGELFF. The variable domain in full, completed from reference TRBV5-1 and TRBJ2-2, reads KAGVTQTPRYLIKTRGQQVTLSCSPISGHRSVSWYQQTPGQGLQFLFEYFSETQRNKGNFPGRFSGRQFSNSRSEMNVSTLELGDSALYLCASRIGTGELFFGEGSRLTVL.

The chain uses TRBV7-6 and TRBJ2-5; 7 bases agree with TRBD1. This CDR3 has 19 residues. Trimming removed 1 base from V and 0 bases from J; junction bases left unmatched: 14. Germline assignment: CDR1 SGHVS and CDR2 FNYEAQ. The CDR3: CASSLVEIRDSIYQETQYF. The CDR3 nucleotides are TGTGCCAGCAGCTTAGTAGAGATCCGGGACAGCATATACCAAGAGACCCAGTACTTC.

This clonotype showed up just a few times. The chain uses TRBV28 and TRBJ1-1; TRBD1 matches at 8 bases. The CDR3 length is 13 residues. In germline, CDR1 is MDHEN, CDR2 SYDVKM. V gave up 4 bases and J gave up 7 bases; unmatched junction bases: 5. The CDR3 DNA reads as TGTGCCAGCAGTTCTGGACAGGGCGGTGAAGCTTTCTTT. This sequence encodes CASSSGQGGEAFF.

The chain uses TRBV20-1 and TRBJ2-5, with 7 bases identical to TRBD2. Unmatched junction bases numbered 7, after V lost 4 bases and J lost 2 bases. The CDR3 loop spans 14 amino acids. CDR1 and CDR2 (germline): DFQATT, SNEGSKA (reference sequence). This CDR3 reads CSAKTGGVQETQYF. The CDR3 DNA is TGCAGTGCTAAGACTGGGGGGGTTCAAGAGACCCAGTACTTC.

J is TRBJ2-5 and V is TRBV6-2 or TRBV6-3; maybe TRBD2 (6 bases). Trimming shortened V by 10 bases and J by 1 base, and 13 bases separated the two germline ends. This CDR3 is 13 amino acids long. CDR1 MNHEY and CDR2 SVGEGT come from the germline V gene. DNA of the CDR3: TGTGCCACTCCGGAGGGAGTCCAAGAGACCCAGTACTTC. Protein sequence: CATPEGVQETQYF.

The CDR3 sequence: CAWGRTYEQYF. The CDR3 bases are TGTGCCTGGGGCCGGACCTACGAGCAGTACTTC. The rearrangement links TRBV30 to TRBJ2-7, with D unclear. Per germline, CDR1 GTSNPN and CDR2 SVGIG (reference sequence). V lost 5 bases and J 2 bases, leaving 7 bases between the germline ends. This CDR3 comprises 11 residues.

The V and J genes are TRBV30 and TRBJ1-5, with D maybe TRBD1 (6 bases). The CDR3 consists of 14 residues. V lost 0 bases to trimming and J lost 6 bases, with 12 bases between them. Germline V CDR1 and CDR2: GTSNPN, SVGIG (reference sequence). The CDR3 protein is CAWSVGGPFQPQHF. The DNA for the CDR3 is TGTGCCTGGAGTGTAGGGGGTCCGTTTCAGCCCCAGCATTTT.

The rearrangement joins TRBV30 to TRBJ1-5; unclear D gene. V dropped 0 bases and J dropped 2 bases, with 5 bases sitting between them. Per the germline V gene, CDR1 is GTSNPN and CDR2 is SVGIG (reference sequence). The CDR3 length is 13 residues. The CDR3 region is CAWSVEGNQPQHF. Written as DNA, the CDR3 is TGTGCCTGGAGTGTAGAGGGCAATCAGCCCCAGCATTTT.

This chain connects TRBV10-3 to TRBJ2-5; tentatively, D is TRBD2 (5 bases). Germline-derived CDR1 and CDR2 are ENHRY and SYGVKD. V lost 10 bases and J lost 4, with 16 bases in between. The CDR3 totals 13 residues. This CDR3 reads CATAGSLRETQYF. Here the CDR3 DNA reads TGTGCCACCGCTGGGAGCTTGAGAGAGACCCAGTACTTC.

The J gene is TRBJ2-3, the V gene TRBV28, with D perhaps matching TRBD1 (6 bases). CDR1 is MDHEN and CDR2 is SYDVKM in the germline V gene. There are 16 residues in the CDR3. V was pared by 5 bases and J by 2 bases, with 17 bases between. The CDR3, as DNA: TGTGCCAGCAGTCGCCCCTTGGGACATTCCACAGATACGCAGTATTTT. It encodes CASSRPLGHSTDTQYF.

This clonotype was observed a few times. V usage is TRBV11-2 and J usage is TRBJ2-7, with unresolved D. CDR3 length: 17 amino acids. Trimming pared 3 bases from V and 0 bases from J, leaving 18 bases between. The germline V gene has CDR1 SGHAT and CDR2 FQNNGV. CDR3 bases: TGTGCCAGCAGCTTCCTGACTGGATCTTATAGCTCCTACGAGCAGTACTTC. It translates to CASSFLTGSYSSYEQYF.

This chain connects TRBV18 to TRBJ2-5; tentative D call: TRBD1 (6 bases). The CDR3 is 15 amino acids. Per germline, CDR1 KGHSH and CDR2 LQKENI. Deletions cut 4 bases from V and 2 bases from J, with 14 bases between. CDR3 sequence (DNA): TGTGCCAGCTCACAAAAATGGCAGGGGCAAGAGACCCAGTACTTC. Protein sequence: CASSQKWQGQETQYF.

This chain connects TRBV9 to TRBJ2-1; unclear D gene. CDR1 and CDR2 from the germline V gene are SGDLS and YYNGEE. V was shortened by 4 bases and J by 4 bases, with 12 bases between the two germline ends. The CDR3 is made up of 14 amino acids. The CDR3 reads CASSLQGRYNEQFF. DNA of the CDR3: TGTGCCAGCAGCCTCCAAGGCAGATACAATGAGCAGTTCTTC.

The chain has TRBV9 and TRBJ2-1; 11 bases align to TRBD2. From germline, CDR1 is SGDLS and CDR2 YYNGEE. The CDR3 contains 17 residues. V shed 4 bases and J 4 bases; nucleotides not matched to a gene: 10. As DNA, the CDR3 is TGTGCCAGCAGCCCCCGCCGTGGGACTAGCGGATACAATGAGCAGTTCTTC. Translation: CASSPRRGTSGYNEQFF.

This clonotype was picked up one time. The chain combines TRBV2 with TRBJ2-7; no clear D. The CDR3 runs 11 residues. The germline V gene has CDR1 SNHLY and CDR2 FYNNEI. V was cut by 7 bases and J by 2 bases, with 6 bases left in between. CDR3 protein: CASIRAYEQYF. The CDR3 DNA follows: TGTGCCAGCATCAGAGCCTACGAGCAGTACTTC. The full variable domain, with the rest looked up from reference TRBV2 and TRBJ2-7, is EPEVTQTPSHQVTQMGQEVILRCVPISNHLYFYWYRQILGQKVEFLVSFYNNEISEKSEIFDDQFSVERPDGSNFTLKIRSTKLEDSAMYFCASIRAYEQYFGPGTRLTVT.

The V and J genes are TRBV6-6 and TRBJ2-2; D is perhaps TRBD1 (5 bases). Trimming cost V 6 bases and J 1 base, with 15 bases left between them. The length of the CDR3 is 16 residues. The germline V gene has CDR1 MNHNY and CDR2 SVGAGI (reference sequence). The CDR3 coding sequence is TGTGCCAGCAGCGCAGGGTTTCGTGTGAACACCGGGGAGCTGTTTTTT. Its protein is CASSAGFRVNTGELFF.

The chain recombines TRBV6-1 with TRBJ1-2, with D maybe TRBD1 (5 bases). The germline V gene has CDR1 MNHNS and CDR2 SASEGT. Deletions cut 6 bases from V and 5 bases from J, with 13 bases between. CDR3 size: 13 residues. The CDR3 spells CASREIGGYGYTF. The CDR3 DNA reads as TGTGCCAGCAGGGAGATTGGGGGATATGGCTACACCTTC.

This clonotype appeared a single time. The gene calls are TRBV27 and TRBJ1-1, with TRBD1 identical over 7 bases. This CDR3 has 17 residues. CDR1 and CDR2 from the germline V gene are MNHEY and SMNVEV (reference sequence). With 7 bases clipped from V and 1 base from J, the junction kept 15 bases outside the gene matches. The CDR3 sequence is CASKFYGLRDRNTEAFF. The CDR3 DNA sequence: TGTGCCAGCAAATTTTACGGTCTCCGGGACAGGAACACTGAAGCTTTCTTT.

The chain links TRBV23-1 to TRBJ1-3, with a tentative D call TRBD1 (5 bases). TRBV23-1 belongs to the ORF category, with a function that is uncertain. V gave up 4 bases and J gave up 0 bases, with 16 bases separating them. This CDR3 contains 17 residues. The CDR3 nucleotides read TGCGCCAGCAGTCGGAGACAGCCTAAGAGCTCTGGAAACACCATATATTTT. It is translated as CASSRRQPKSSGNTIYF.

V is TRBV14 and J is TRBJ2-1; D unresolved. Germline CDR1 is SGHDN and CDR2 is FVKESK. CDR3 size: 13 residues. The V gene lost 4 bases and the J gene lost 4 bases, with 8 bases spanning the gap. The CDR3 loop is CASSRFRYNEQFF. As DNA, the CDR3 is TGTGCCAGCAGCCGTTTTCGATACAATGAGCAGTTCTTC.

V usage is TRBV28 and J usage is TRBJ1-1; no clear D. The CDR3 sequence is 17 residues long. V was pared by 3 bases and J by 0 bases, with 17 bases between. Germline values: CDR1 MDHEN, CDR2 SYDVKM. The CDR3 region has the DNA TGTGCCAGCAGTTTCGGGCTCGGGCGGGCCATGAACACTGAAGCTTTCTTT. Protein product: CASSFGLGRAMNTEAFF.

The chain carries TRBV30 and TRBJ2-7; the D gene is possibly TRBD1 (6 bases). In germline, CDR1 is GTSNPN, CDR2 SVGIG (reference sequence). V lost 4 bases, J lost 6 bases, and 13 bases lay in between. This CDR3 comprises 12 residues. DNA for the CDR3: TGTGCCTGGAAGCATCAGGGGACCGAGCAGTACTTC. It codes for CAWKHQGTEQYF.